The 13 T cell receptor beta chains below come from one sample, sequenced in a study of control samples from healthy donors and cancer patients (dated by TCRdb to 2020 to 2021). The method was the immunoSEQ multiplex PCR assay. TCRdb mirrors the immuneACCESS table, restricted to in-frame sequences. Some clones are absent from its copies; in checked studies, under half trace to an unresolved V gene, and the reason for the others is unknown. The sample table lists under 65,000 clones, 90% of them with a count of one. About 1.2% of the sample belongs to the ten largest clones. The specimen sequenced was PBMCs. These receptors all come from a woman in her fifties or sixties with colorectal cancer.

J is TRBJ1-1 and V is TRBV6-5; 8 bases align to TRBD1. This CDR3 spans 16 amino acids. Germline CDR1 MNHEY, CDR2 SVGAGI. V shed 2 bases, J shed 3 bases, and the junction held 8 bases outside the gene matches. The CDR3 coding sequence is TGTGCCAGCAGTTACGGACCGGGACAGGCGTACACTGAAGCTTTCTTT. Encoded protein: CASSYGPGQAYTEAFF.

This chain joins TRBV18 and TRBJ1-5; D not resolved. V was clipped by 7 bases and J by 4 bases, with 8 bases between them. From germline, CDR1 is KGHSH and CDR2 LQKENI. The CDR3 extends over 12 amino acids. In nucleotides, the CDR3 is TGTGCCAGCTTCGCGTTGAATCAGCCCCAGCATTTT. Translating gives CASFALNQPQHF.

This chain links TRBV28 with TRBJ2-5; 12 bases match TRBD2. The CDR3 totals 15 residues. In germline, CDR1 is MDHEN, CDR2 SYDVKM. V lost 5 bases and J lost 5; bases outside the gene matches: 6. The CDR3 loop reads CASSVPSGRGETQYF. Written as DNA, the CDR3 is TGTGCCAGCAGTGTCCCTAGCGGGAGGGGGGAGACCCAGTACTTC.

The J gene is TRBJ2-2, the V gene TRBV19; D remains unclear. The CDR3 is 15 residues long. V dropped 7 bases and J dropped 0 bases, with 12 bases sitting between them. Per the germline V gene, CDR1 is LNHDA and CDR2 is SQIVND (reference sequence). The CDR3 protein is CASKSRNPNTGELFF. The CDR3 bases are TGTGCCAGTAAGTCACGCAATCCGAACACCGGGGAGCTGTTTTTT.

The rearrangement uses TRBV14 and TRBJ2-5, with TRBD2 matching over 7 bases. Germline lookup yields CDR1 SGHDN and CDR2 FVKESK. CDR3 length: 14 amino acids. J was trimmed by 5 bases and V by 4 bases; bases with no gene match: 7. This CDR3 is CASSRALGGETQYF. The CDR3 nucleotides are TGTGCCAGCAGCCGGGCCCTCGGGGGGGAGACCCAGTACTTC.

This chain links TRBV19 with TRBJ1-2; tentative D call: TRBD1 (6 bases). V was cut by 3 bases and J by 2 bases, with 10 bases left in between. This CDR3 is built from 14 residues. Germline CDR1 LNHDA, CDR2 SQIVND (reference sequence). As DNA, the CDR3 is TGTGCCAGTAGTATCACAGGGACCAACTATGGCTACACCTTC. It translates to CASSITGTNYGYTF.

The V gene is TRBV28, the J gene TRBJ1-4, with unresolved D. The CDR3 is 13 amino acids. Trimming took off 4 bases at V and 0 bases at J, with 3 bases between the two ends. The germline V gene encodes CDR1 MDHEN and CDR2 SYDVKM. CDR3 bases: TGTGCCAGCAGTTCCCCAACTAATGAAAAACTGTTTTTT. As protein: CASSSPTNEKLFF.

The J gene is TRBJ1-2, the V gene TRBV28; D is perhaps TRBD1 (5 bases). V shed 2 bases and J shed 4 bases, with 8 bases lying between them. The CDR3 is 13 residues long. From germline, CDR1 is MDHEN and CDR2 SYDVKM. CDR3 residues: CASSLGGGYGYTF. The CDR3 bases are TGTGCCAGCAGTTTAGGGGGGGGCTATGGCTACACCTTC.

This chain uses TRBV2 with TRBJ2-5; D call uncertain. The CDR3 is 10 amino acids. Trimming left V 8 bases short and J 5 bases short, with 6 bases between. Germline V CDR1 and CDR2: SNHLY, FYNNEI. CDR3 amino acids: CASRRETQYF. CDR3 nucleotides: TGTGCCAGCCGACGGGAGACCCAGTACTTC.

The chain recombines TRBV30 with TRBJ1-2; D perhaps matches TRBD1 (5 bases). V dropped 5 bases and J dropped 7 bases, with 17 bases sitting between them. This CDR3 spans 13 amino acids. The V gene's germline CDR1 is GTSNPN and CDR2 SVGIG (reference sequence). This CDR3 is CAWDRTSRLGYTF. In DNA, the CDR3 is TGTGCCTGGGACCGGACAAGTCGTCTTGGCTACACCTTC.

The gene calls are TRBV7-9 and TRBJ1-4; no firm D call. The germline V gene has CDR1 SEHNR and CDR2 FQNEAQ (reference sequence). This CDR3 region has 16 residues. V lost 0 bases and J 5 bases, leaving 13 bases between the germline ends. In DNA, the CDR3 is TGTGCCAGCAGCTTAGCATCCGGGATGAGGAATGAAAAACTGTTTTTT. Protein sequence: CASSLASGMRNEKLFF.

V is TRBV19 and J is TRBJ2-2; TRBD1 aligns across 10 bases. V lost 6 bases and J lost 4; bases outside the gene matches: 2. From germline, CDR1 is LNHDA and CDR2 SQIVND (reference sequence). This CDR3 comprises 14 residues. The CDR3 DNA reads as TGTGCCAGTAGAGACAGGGGGCTCACCGGGGAGCTGTTTTTT. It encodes CASRDRGLTGELFF.

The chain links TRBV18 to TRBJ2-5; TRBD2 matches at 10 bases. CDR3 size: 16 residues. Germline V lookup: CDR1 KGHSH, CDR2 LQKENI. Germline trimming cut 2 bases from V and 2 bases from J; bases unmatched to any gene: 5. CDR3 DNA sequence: TGTGCCAGCTCACCATGGCTAGCGGGGGAGCAAGAGACCCAGTACTTC. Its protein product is CASSPWLAGEQETQYF.